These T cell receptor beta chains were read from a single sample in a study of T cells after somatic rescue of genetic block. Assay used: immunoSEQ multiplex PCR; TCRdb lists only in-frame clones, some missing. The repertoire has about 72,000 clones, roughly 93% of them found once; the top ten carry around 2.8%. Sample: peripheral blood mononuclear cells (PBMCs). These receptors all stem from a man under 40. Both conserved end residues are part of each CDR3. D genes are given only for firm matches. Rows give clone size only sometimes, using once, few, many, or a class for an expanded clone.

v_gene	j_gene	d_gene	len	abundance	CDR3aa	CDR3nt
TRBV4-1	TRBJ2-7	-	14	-	CASSQVLGGYEQYF	TGCGCCAGCAGCCAAGTACTTGGGGGCTACGAGCAGTACTTC
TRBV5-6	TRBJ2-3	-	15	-	CASSLGRGATDTQYF	TGTGCCAGCAGCTTGGGTCGGGGGGCAACAGATACGCAGTATTTT
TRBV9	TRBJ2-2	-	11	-	CASSLTGELFF	TGTGCCAGCAGCCTCACCGGGGAGCTGTTTTTT
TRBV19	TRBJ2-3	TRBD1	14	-	CASSPDRVPDTQYF	TGTGCCAGTAGCCCGGACAGGGTCCCAGATACGCAGTATTTT
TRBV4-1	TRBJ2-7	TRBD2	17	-	CASSQNPGLAGSYEQYF	TGCGCCAGCAGCCAAAATCCGGGACTAGCGGGTTCCTACGAGCAGTACTTC
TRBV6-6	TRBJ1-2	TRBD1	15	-	CASSYWGQTGYGYTF	TGTGCCAGCAGTTACTGGGGACAGACGGGCTATGGCTACACCTTC
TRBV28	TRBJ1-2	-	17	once	CASSFGGSEGYADGYTF	TGTGCCAGCAGTTTCGGGGGTTCCGAAGGGTATGCGGACGGCTACACCTTC
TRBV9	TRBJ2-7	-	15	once	CASRLPKPSSYEQYF	TGTGCCAGCAGACTTCCGAAGCCGAGCTCCTACGAGCAGTACTTC
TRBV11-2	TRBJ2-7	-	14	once	CASSPMSPSHEQYF	TGTGCCAGCAGCCCCATGAGCCCCAGCCACGAGCAGTACTTC
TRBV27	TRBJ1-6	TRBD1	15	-	CASRGETGRNSPLHF	TGTGCCAGCAGAGGAGAGACAGGGAGGAATTCACCCCTCCACTTT
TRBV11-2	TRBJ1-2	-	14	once	CASSLLSGVEGYTF	TGTGCCAGCAGCCTCCTTTCCGGGGTTGAAGGCTACACCTTC
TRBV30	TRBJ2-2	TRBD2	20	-	CAWSRRPPRAGGPVTGELFF	TGTGCCTGGAGCCGGCGGCCCCCTAGAGCGGGAGGGCCTGTTACCGGGGAGCTGTTTTTT
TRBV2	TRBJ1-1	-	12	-	CASSAIIPEAFF	TGTGCCAGCAGCGCAATCATACCTGAAGCTTTCTTT
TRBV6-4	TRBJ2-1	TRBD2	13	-	CASSSGSMNEQFF	TGTGCCAGCAGTAGCGGGAGTATGAATGAGCAGTTCTTC
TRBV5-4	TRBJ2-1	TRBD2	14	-	CASSQTGTRGEQFF	TGTGCCAGCAGCCAAACCGGGACTAGGGGTGAGCAGTTCTTC
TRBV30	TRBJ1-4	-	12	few	CAWGVEREKLFF	TGTGCCTGGGGCGTTGAGCGAGAAAAACTGTTTTTT
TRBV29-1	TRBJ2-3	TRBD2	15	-	CSVEDRAGGPDTQYF	TGCAGCGTTGAAGACCGAGCGGGAGGGCCCGATACGCAGTATTTT
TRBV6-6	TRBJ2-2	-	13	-	CASSSRNTGELFF	TGTGCCAGCAGTAGCCGGAACACCGGGGAGCTGTTTTTT
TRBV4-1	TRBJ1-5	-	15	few	CASSLWQGGNQPQHF	TGCGCCAGCAGCCTTTGGCAGGGAGGCAATCAGCCCCAGCATTTT
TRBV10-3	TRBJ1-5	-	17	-	CAISDPEQGAGNQPQHF	TGTGCCATCAGTGACCCTGAACAGGGAGCGGGCAATCAGCCCCAGCATTTT
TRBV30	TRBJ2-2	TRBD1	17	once	CAWSVLPSRGWVGELFF	TGTGCCTGGAGTGTACTCCCTAGCAGGGGGTGGGTCGGGGAGCTGTTTTTT
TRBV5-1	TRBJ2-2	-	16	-	CASSHLTRANTGELFF	TGCGCCAGCAGCCATCTGACTCGCGCGAACACCGGGGAGCTGTTTTTT
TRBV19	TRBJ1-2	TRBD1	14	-	CASSTSTGVIGYTF	TGTGCCAGTAGTACCTCAACAGGGGTCATCGGCTACACCTTC
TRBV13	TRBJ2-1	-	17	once	CASSLLGGLGPKNEQFF	TGTGCCAGCAGCTTATTGGGGGGACTGGGGCCCAAGAATGAGCAGTTCTTC